This T cell receptor (beta chain) was obtained from a study of T cell responses to AZD1222 COVID-19 vaccine. Worth noting for this clone: Its antigen is currently unknown.

Between the trimmed V and J ends, which lost 4 bases and 4 bases, there was a span of 10 bases. Germline CDR1 reads KGHSH; CDR2 reads LQKENI. CDR3 length: 13 amino acids. Whole-study results and caveats: At baseline, just a handful of AZD1222 recipients tested seropositive. Reports indicate that nearly half of spike-specific TCRs are directed at unmutated variant regions. At 160-218 and 743-854, vaccine-associated CD4 TCRs were dominant, and they spanned spike. Every sample of the repertoires postdated the peak T cell response.

This table comes from immunoSEQ multiplex PCR, and its TCRdb copy is limited to in-frame clones, with some not included. Of some 130,000 clones in the sample, roughly 85% were seen once. The chain uses TRBV18 and TRBJ1-2; D unclear. The specimen was peripheral blood, collected on day 0 of AZD1222 vaccination. This TCR was recovered from an adult in good health. The DNA for the CDR3 is TGTGCCAGCTCACAGGACGGATCCTATGGCTACACCTTC. Its translation is CASSQDGSYGYTF.